The 14 T cell receptor beta chains below all came from one sample that was sequenced in a study of Ad26.COV2.S vaccination and SARS-CoV-2 variants. Treatment given: some 20 received Ad26.COV2.S at low or high dose, single or two shots; several received placebo; per-sample allocation not given. Material that was analyzed had been drawn on day 63 after the first vaccine or placebo injection. This table comes from immunoSEQ multiplex PCR, and its TCRdb copy is limited to in-frame clones, with some not included. The sample includes 380,000 or so clones, under 90% of them seen just once. The starting material was peripheral blood, obtained in a trial of Ad26.COV2.S vaccine versus placebo. The origin of the receptors is a person between 18 and 65 years old who received the Ad26.COV2.S COVID-19 vaccine or a placebo.

This sequence joins TRBV6-1 and TRBJ2-7, with 7 bases aligning to TRBD2. The CDR3 sequence is 14 residues long. The germline gives CDR1 MNHNS, CDR2 SASEGT. Losses at the gene ends were 3 bases for V and 3 bases for J; bases not matched to a gene: 5. The CDR3 DNA is TGTGCCAGCAGTGATTGGGGGGGTATCTACGAGCAGTACTTC. The encoded protein is CASSDWGGIYEQYF.

This rearrangement joins TRBV30 to TRBJ2-5, with a possible D match to TRBD1 (6 bases). There are 13 residues in the CDR3. The germline V gene encodes CDR1 GTSNPN and CDR2 SVGIG (reference sequence). Between the trimmed V and J ends, which lost 0 bases and 7 bases, there was a span of 12 bases. CDR3 loop: CAWSVQGVPTQYF. DNA for the CDR3: TGTGCCTGGAGTGTACAGGGCGTCCCGACCCAGTACTTC.

In this sample, this clone turned up once. This rearrangement joins TRBV9 to TRBJ2-5; TRBD2 aligns across 7 bases. CDR1 is SGDLS, CDR2 YYNGEE, per germline. CDR3 length: 15 residues. V dropped 1 base and J dropped 1; count of bases not matched to a gene: 4. The chain's CDR3 is CASSVTSVLQETQYF. CDR3 nucleotide sequence: TGTGCCAGCAGCGTAACTAGCGTCCTCCAAGAGACCCAGTACTTC.

The chain joins TRBV12-2 to TRBJ1-1; the tabulated D call, TRBD1, remains unverified against the DNA. TRBV12-2 is marked as a pseudogene. This CDR3 has 15 residues. The CDR3 protein is CASRFRTVVETEAFF. DNA of the CDR3: TGTGCAAGTCGCTTCAGGACAGTCGTCGAGACTGAAGCTTTCTTT.

The chain combines TRBV9 with TRBJ1-5, with TRBD1 as a possible D gene (5 bases). The germline V gene encodes CDR1 SGDLS and CDR2 YYNGEE. The CDR3 extends over 13 amino acids. V was trimmed by 8 bases and J by 4 bases, leaving 13 bases between them. The CDR3 loop is CASSGTTNQPQHF. The DNA for the CDR3 is TGTGCCAGTTCCGGGACTACTAATCAGCCCCAGCATTTT.

This clone turned up a few times. The chain couples TRBV6-6 to TRBJ1-5, with 7 bases fitting TRBD1. V gave up 6 bases and J gave up 5 bases; unmatched junction bases: 10. The CDR3 totals 15 residues. Per germline, CDR1 MNHNY and CDR2 SVGAGI (reference sequence). DNA of the CDR3: TGTGCCAGCAGAAAGAAACAGGGGCGGGATCAGCCCCAGCATTTT. This sequence encodes CASRKKQGRDQPQHF.

The chain joins TRBV7-8 to TRBJ2-7, with 7 positions matching TRBD2. The germline gives CDR1 SGHVS, CDR2 FQNEAQ. J lost 2 bases, V lost 1 base, and 20 bases had no gene match. The CDR3 extends over 20 amino acids. CDR3 residues: CASSLVLGALGGRRPYEQYF. CDR3 in DNA: TGTGCCAGCAGCTTAGTGCTCGGGGCTCTGGGGGGGAGGCGGCCCTACGAGCAGTACTTC. Full variable domain (remainder filled in from reference TRBV7-8 and TRBJ2-7): GAGVSQSPRYKVAKRGQDVALRCDPISGHVSLFWYQQALGQGPEFLTYFQNEAQLDKSGLPSDRFFAERPEGSVSTLKIQRTQQEDSAVYLCASSLVLGALGGRRPYEQYFGPGTRLTVT.

This sequence joins TRBV19 and TRBJ2-5; 8 bases agree with TRBD2. Germline V gene lookup returns CDR1 LNHDA and CDR2 SQIVND (reference sequence). The V and J ends lost 5 bases and 5 bases, in that order; junction bases with no gene match: 16. The CDR3 sequence is 17 residues long. The CDR3 is CASSPENPGGTRETQYF. The CDR3 coding sequence is TGTGCCAGTAGTCCCGAAAACCCGGGGGGGACTCGGGAGACCCAGTACTTC.

V and J are TRBV2 and TRBJ2-7, with D possibly matching TRBD1 (6 bases). Trimming removed 0 bases from V and 1 base from J, with 16 bases in between. CDR1 is SNHLY and CDR2 is FYNNEI in the germline V gene. The CDR3 runs 17 residues. The DNA of the CDR3 is TGTGCCAGCAGTGAAGCAGGGGGACGGGATGTGTCCTACGAGCAGTACTTC. It is translated as CASSEAGGRDVSYEQYF.

CDR3 in DNA: TGCGCCAGCAGCCAAGTCGGTGTGGGAATAGCTGATACGCAGTATTTT. Translation gives CASSQVGVGIADTQYF. This rearrangement joins TRBV4-1 to TRBJ2-3; D remains ambiguous. The CDR3 is 16 residues long. V lost 1 base and J 6 bases, leaving 17 bases between the germline ends. CDR1 is MGHRA, CDR2 YSYEKL, per germline.

The chain has TRBV3-1 (or the pseudogene TRBV3-2) and TRBJ2-6; possible D gene TRBD2, 7 bases. Trimming removed 4 bases at V and 0 bases at J, with 16 bases between. The length of the CDR3 is 18 residues. Germline-derived CDR1 and CDR2 are LGHDT and YNNKEL (reference sequence). In nucleotides, the CDR3 is TGTGCCAGCAGCCCTGTTTGGCGGGGGCACTCTGGGGCCAACGTCCTGACTTTC. Translated, it gives CASSPVWRGHSGANVLTF.

This chain connects TRBV6-5 to TRBJ1-2; 8 bases fit TRBD1. The CDR3 contains 15 residues. The ends lost 2 bases at V and 2 bases at J; junction bases unmatched: 4. The germline gives CDR1 MNHEY, CDR2 SVGAGI. CDR3 loop: CASSYVQGANYGYTF. The CDR3 DNA follows: TGTGCCAGCAGTTACGTGCAGGGGGCGAACTATGGCTACACCTTC.

The J gene is TRBJ1-2, the V gene TRBV18; D is undetermined. V was clipped by 6 bases and J by 4 bases, with 15 bases between them. The CDR3 has 14 residues. Germline CDR1 reads KGHSH; CDR2 reads LQKENI. DNA of the CDR3: TGTGCCAGCTCCCAGGAGACACACGTCTATGGCTACACCTTC. This translates into CASSQETHVYGYTF.

This clone occurred once. This rearrangement joins TRBV6-6 to TRBJ2-2; D unresolved. V shed 6 bases and J shed 6 bases, with 20 bases lying between them. Germline V gene data show CDR1 as MNHNY and CDR2 as SVGAGI (reference sequence). There are 16 residues in the CDR3. The CDR3 bases are TGTGCCAGCAGCAGACAAGGGATTGTTTCCCCCGGGGAGCTGTTTTTT. Amino acid sequence: CASSRQGIVSPGELFF.